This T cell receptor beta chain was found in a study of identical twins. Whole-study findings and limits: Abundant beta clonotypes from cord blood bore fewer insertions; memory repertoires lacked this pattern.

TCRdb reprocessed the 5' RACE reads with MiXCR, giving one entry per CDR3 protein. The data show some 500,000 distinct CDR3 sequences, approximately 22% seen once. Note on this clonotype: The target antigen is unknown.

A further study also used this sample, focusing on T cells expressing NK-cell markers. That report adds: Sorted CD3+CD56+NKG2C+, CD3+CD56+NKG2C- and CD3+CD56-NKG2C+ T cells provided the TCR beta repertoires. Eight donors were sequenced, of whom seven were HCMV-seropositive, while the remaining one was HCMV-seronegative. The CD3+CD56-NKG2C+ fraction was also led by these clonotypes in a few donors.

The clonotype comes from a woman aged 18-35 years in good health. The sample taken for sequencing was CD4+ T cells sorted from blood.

CDR3 DNA: TGCGCCAGCAGCACCTCGACAGGGGCGCTTGCTATTGAGCAGTTCTTC. Translating gives CASSTSTGALAIEQFF. This rearrangement joins TRBV5-1 to TRBJ2-1; TRBD1 agrees at 8 bases. The trim removed 4 bases at V and 9 bases at J, leaving 15 bases unmatched. CDR3 length: 16 amino acids. Germline V lookup: CDR1 SGHRS, CDR2 YFSETQ.